Shown below are 18 T cell receptor beta chains from a single sample sequenced in a study of post-analysis software for immune sequencing data. Study-wide results and limits: When patients were compared with controls, 5 or 6 TRBV segments were more frequent, TRBV5-6, TRBV5-1 and TRBV20-1 among them.

Tagging with unique molecular identifiers was a feature of the TCR beta cDNA libraries. TCRdb recomputed calls from the PCR reads with MiXCR, one row per CDR3 protein. This table holds about 210,000 distinct CDR3 sequences, around 29% found once. Which antigens these TCRs recognize remains unknown. The sequencing input was blood. These receptors came from a girl aged 2-17 years with multiple sclerosis.

Only a few counts were recorded for this clonotype. The rearrangement links TRBV10-3 to TRBJ2-7, with unresolved D. This CDR3 region has 14 residues. The V and J ends lost 2 bases and 9 bases respectively, with 17 bases between them. Germline V gives CDR1 ENHRY, CDR2 SYGVKD. CDR3 protein: CAISEGHLQSGQYF. The DNA for the CDR3 is TGTGCCATCAGTGAGGGTCACCTCCAGAGTGGGCAGTACTTC.

With regard to this clonotype: A read error may be the cause here, since a much bigger clone is one base away. This chain uses TRBV5-1 with TRBJ2-1; D tentatively fits TRBD1 or TRBD2 (6 bases each). Trimming stripped 4 bases from V and 5 bases from J, with 22 bases between. Germline CDR1 reads SGHRS; CDR2 reads YFSETQ. CDR3 length: 17 amino acids. The DNA for the CDR3 is TGCGCCAGCAGCGCCTTATCACTAGTGGAGGGGGACAATGAGCAGTTCTTC. Translated: CASSALSLVEGDNEQFF. The variable domain in full, completed from reference TRBV5-1 and TRBJ2-1, reads KAGVTQTPRYLIKTRGQQVTLSCSPISGHRSVSWYQQTPGQGLQFLFEYFSETQRNKGNFPGRFSGRQFSNSRSEMNVSTLELGDSALYLCASSALSLVEGDNEQFFGPGTRLTVL.

CDR3 coding DNA: TGCAGTGTCAGGCGTAGTAGCAATCAGCCCCAGCATTTT. This gives the protein CSVRRSSNQPQHF. This chain uses TRBV20-1 with TRBJ1-5, with D hard to call. The CDR3 totals 13 residues. From germline, CDR1 is DFQATT and CDR2 SNEGSKA (reference sequence). Trimming cost V 7 bases and J 0 bases, with 10 bases left between them.

J is TRBJ1-1 and V is TRBV6-1; 8 bases map to TRBD1. This CDR3 is 15 amino acids long. Losses at the gene ends were 1 base for V and 6 bases for J; bases not matched to a gene: 7. Germline assignment: CDR1 MNHNS and CDR2 SASEGT. CDR3 sequence (DNA): TGTGCCAGCAGTGAAGAGCGACAGGGGCCCCCTGAAGCTTTCTTT. It specifies CASSEERQGPPEAFF.

This sequence joins TRBV4-1 and TRBJ2-5, with TRBD1 as a possible D gene (6 bases). V was shortened by 4 bases and J by 4 bases, with 16 bases between the two germline ends. The CDR3 has 15 amino acids. Per the germline V gene, CDR1 is MGHRA and CDR2 is YSYEKL. The CDR3 loop is CASSRSNRVRETQYF. Here the CDR3 DNA reads TGCGCCAGCAGCCGATCAAACAGGGTGCGAGAGACCCAGTACTTC.

This clonotype occurred a few times. J is TRBJ1-4 and V is TRBV28, with no clear D. The V end was cut by 5 bases, the J end by 8 bases, with 9 bases between. The CDR3 has 12 amino acids. CDR1 and CDR2 (germline): MDHEN, SYDVKM. The CDR3 DNA reads as TGTGCCAGCAGTATCCTACTCGAAAAACTGTTTTTT. Amino acids: CASSILLEKLFF.

For this clonotype: A clone one base away is much larger, so this may be a read error. The gene calls are TRBV6-5 and TRBJ2-1; 10 bases match TRBD2. The CDR3 covers 15 residues. The germline V gene has CDR1 MNHEY and CDR2 SVGAGI. CDR3 residues: CASTRAGGSNNERFF. The CDR3 DNA reads as TGTGCCAGCACCAGAGCGGGGGGGTCCAACAATGAGCGGTTCTTC.

A few counts support this clonotype. The chain recombines TRBV7-9 with TRBJ2-7; D is perhaps TRBD2 (5 bases). The germline gives CDR1 SEHNR, CDR2 FQNEAQ (reference sequence). The CDR3 covers 13 residues. With 7 bases removed from V and 4 bases from J, the gap between germline ends came to 14 bases. Here the CDR3 reads CASTPTTQYEQYF. CDR3 nucleotide sequence: TGTGCCAGCACCCCGACTACCCAATACGAGCAGTACTTC.

On this clonotype: A single base separates this from a much larger clone, so it may be a read error. The chain joins TRBV29-1 to TRBJ2-3; 9 bases line up with TRBD2. V was pared by 7 bases and J by 5 bases, with 7 bases of the junction left unmatched. The germline CDR1 and CDR2 sequences are SQVTM and ANQGSEA. The CDR3 has 13 residues. The CDR3 region has the DNA TGCAGCGGACGAGCGGGGGGCATAGATACGCAGTATTTT. It encodes CSGRAGGIDTQYF.

As regards this clonotype: A much larger clone lies one base from this, so it may be a read error. CDR3 nucleotide sequence: TGCGCCAGCAGCCAAGGTGGCTTCGGGTGGCAAGAGACCCAGTACTTC. This translates into CASSQGGFGWQETQYF. V gene TRBV4-1 combines with J gene TRBJ2-5; D remains ambiguous. Germline V gene lookup returns CDR1 MGHRA and CDR2 YSYEKL. The CDR3 contains 16 residues. The ends were cut back, 1 base at V and 2 bases at J, with 14 bases in the middle.

On this clonotype itself: Since a much larger clone is just one base distant, this may be a read error. V and J are TRBV6-2 or TRBV6-3 and TRBJ2-7; unclear D gene. Germline assignment: CDR1 MNHEY and CDR2 SVGEGT. Trimming removed 7 bases at V and 7 bases at J, with 8 bases between. The CDR3 contains 10 residues. CDR3 in amino acids: CASKRTEQYF. Written as DNA, the CDR3 is TGTGCCAGCAAGCGCACTGAGCAGTACTTC.

The gene calls are TRBV4-1 and TRBJ2-2, with a tentative D call TRBD2 (6 bases). The V end was cut by 0 bases, the J end by 1 base, with 9 bases between. The CDR3 consists of 16 residues. Germline CDR1 is MGHRA and CDR2 is YSYEKL. CDR3 DNA: TGCGCCAGCAGCCAAGAGGGACTGCTGAACACCGGGGAGCTGTTTTTT. This codes for CASSQEGLLNTGELFF.

This clonotype has at least ten counts. This chain joins TRBV12-3 or TRBV12-4 and TRBJ1-2; 7 bases map to TRBD1. The trim removed 3 bases at V and 8 bases at J, leaving 6 bases unmatched. This CDR3 region has 13 residues. Here the CDR3 DNA reads TGTGCCAGCAGTTTGGAGACAGGGAGCGGCTACACCTTC. Residues: CASSLETGSGYTF.

This clonotype was counted at least ten times. V usage is TRBV7-3 and J usage is TRBJ2-7; D may be TRBD1 (5 bases). The CDR3 extends over 12 amino acids. Germline V gives CDR1 SGHTA, CDR2 FQGTGA. Trimming removed 5 bases from V and 6 bases from J, with 11 bases in between. CDR3 residues: CASSLFRGEQYF. In DNA form, the CDR3 reads TGTGCCAGCAGCCTATTTAGGGGCGAGCAGTACTTC.

This clonotype turned up a few times. The J gene is TRBJ1-1, the V gene TRBV29-1; perhaps TRBD1 as D (5 bases). V dropped 7 bases and J dropped 2 bases, with 11 bases sitting between them. Germline CDR1 is SQVTM and CDR2 is ANQGSEA. The CDR3 covers 12 residues. The CDR3, as DNA: TGCAGCGGAGACAGCCCCAACACTGAAGCTTTCTTT. It codes for CSGDSPNTEAFF.

The chain employs TRBV7-2 and TRBJ2-7; 7 bases are shared with TRBD1. Per germline, CDR1 SGHTA and CDR2 FQGNSA. With 5 bases clipped from V and 3 bases from J, the junction kept 10 bases outside the gene matches. The CDR3 runs to 15 residues. The CDR3, as DNA: TGTGCCAGCAGCCAACCGGGACAGAATCTCTACGAGCAGTACTTC. It yields the protein CASSQPGQNLYEQYF.

This chain joins TRBV7-2 and TRBJ2-6; D not certain. CDR3 length: 15 amino acids. Per the germline V gene, CDR1 is SGHTA and CDR2 is FQGNSA. Deletions cut 5 bases from V and 2 bases from J, with 10 bases between. The CDR3 is CASSPLRAGANVLTF. DNA for the CDR3: TGTGCCAGCAGCCCCCTTAGGGCTGGGGCCAACGTCCTGACTTTC.

This clonotype was detected only a few times. A much larger clone differs by one base, so this may be a read error. The rearrangement links TRBV29-1 to TRBJ2-7; D is perhaps TRBD1 (5 bases). The ends were cut back, 4 bases at V and 7 bases at J, with 11 bases in the middle. CDR3 length equals 11 residues. Germline-derived CDR1 and CDR2 are SQVTM and ANQGSEA. This chain's CDR3 is CSVGSGYEQYF. The CDR3, as DNA: TGCAGCGTTGGATCAGGGTATGAGCAGTACTTC.